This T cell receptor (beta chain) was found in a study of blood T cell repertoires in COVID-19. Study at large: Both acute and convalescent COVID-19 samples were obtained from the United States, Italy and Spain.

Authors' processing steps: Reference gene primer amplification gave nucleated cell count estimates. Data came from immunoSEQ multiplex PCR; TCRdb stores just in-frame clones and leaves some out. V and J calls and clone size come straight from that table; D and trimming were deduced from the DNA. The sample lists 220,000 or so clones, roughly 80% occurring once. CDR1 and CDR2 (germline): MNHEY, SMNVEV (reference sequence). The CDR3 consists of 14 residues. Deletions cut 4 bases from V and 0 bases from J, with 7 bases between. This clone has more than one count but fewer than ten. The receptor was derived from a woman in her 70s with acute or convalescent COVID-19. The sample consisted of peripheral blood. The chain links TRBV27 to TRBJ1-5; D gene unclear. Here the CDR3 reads CASSSGNSNQPQHF. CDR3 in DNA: TGTGCCAGCAGTTCCGGGAATAGCAATCAGCCCCAGCATTTT.